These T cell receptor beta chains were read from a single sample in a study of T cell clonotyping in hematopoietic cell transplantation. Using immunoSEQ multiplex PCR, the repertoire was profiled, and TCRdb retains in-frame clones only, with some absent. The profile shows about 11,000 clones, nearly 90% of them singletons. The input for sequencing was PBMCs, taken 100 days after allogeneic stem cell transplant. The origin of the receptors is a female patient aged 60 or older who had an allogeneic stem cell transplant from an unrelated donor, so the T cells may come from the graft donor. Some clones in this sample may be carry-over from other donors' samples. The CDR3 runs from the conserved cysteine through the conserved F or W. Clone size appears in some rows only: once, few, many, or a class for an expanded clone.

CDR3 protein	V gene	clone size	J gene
CAWSRSGTSSYEQYF	TRBV30	.	TRBJ2-7
CASTSLAGGMYEQYF	TRBV6-5	.	TRBJ2-7
CASSLIGSPTGELFF	TRBV5-5	.	TRBJ2-2
CASRGTSIETQYF	TRBV6-5	.	TRBJ2-5
CASNLEGDGNQPQHF	TRBV6-5	.	TRBJ1-5
CASSRTGHVETQYF	TRBV28	.	TRBJ2-5
CASSPSLWTEAFF	TRBV27	.	TRBJ1-1
CASSLGPNYEQYF	TRBV5-4	.	TRBJ2-7
CATRTYTTGELFF	TRBV27	once	TRBJ2-2
CASSSDRVGEAFF	TRBV5-1	.	TRBJ1-1
CASSSGYMRDTQYF	TRBV6-5	few	TRBJ2-3
CASSYLGGAEAFF	TRBV6-5	.	TRBJ1-1
CASSQDYQETQYF	TRBV7-9	.	TRBJ2-5
CASSQDEGVREQFF	TRBV4-3	few	TRBJ2-1
CAISGEGGHQPQHF	TRBV10-3	once	TRBJ1-5
CASTPGPSSYNEQFF	TRBV6-5	.	TRBJ2-1
CASSLRGRNEQFF	TRBV7-2	.	TRBJ2-1
CASSTTRAGELFF	TRBV9	.	TRBJ2-2
CASSPNRALGSTEAFF	TRBV18	.	TRBJ1-1
CASSLGGGPREQFF	TRBV14	.	TRBJ2-1
CASSPERATHYEQYF	TRBV27	.	TRBJ2-7
CASSEGTSGRSDTQYF	TRBV2	.	TRBJ2-3
CASSYSGQIYDEQYF	TRBV6-5	once	TRBJ2-7
CATHAYNEQFF	TRBV27	.	TRBJ2-1
CASSPRRLLRRGRRMEYF	TRBV28	.	TRBJ2-5
CASSLGTGAYEQYF	TRBV7-6	once	TRBJ2-7
CASSLPSGSTLQETQYF	TRBV28	.	TRBJ2-5
CASSQERTADTQYF	TRBV4-2	once	TRBJ2-3
CASSQAGLAGGPYEQYF	TRBV4-1	.	TRBJ2-7
CASSTSGSRVTGELFF	TRBV5-1	once	TRBJ2-2
CASSQDGAGPGEQYF	TRBV4-1	.	TRBJ2-7
CASSRGTDIQYF	TRBV7-9	.	TRBJ2-4
CASSQVEVREQYF	TRBV4-1	.	TRBJ2-7
CASSSGGNQPQHF	TRBV6-5	once	TRBJ1-5
CASSATLTGVEEKLFF	TRBV5-4	.	TRBJ1-4
CASSPLRSGAYNEQFF	TRBV28	.	TRBJ2-1
CASSQDHGPNTEAFF	TRBV4-2	.	TRBJ1-1
CASSQAAEQYF	TRBV14	few	TRBJ2-7
CSVSSKDTQYF	TRBV29-1	.	TRBJ2-3
CSVGPGTGETQYF	TRBV29-1	.	TRBJ2-5
CASSIDSPNTEAFF	TRBV19	few	TRBJ1-1
CASSLRGGSYEQYF	TRBV27	.	TRBJ2-7
CASSLGWSDEQYF	TRBV5-6	.	TRBJ2-7
CASSSRYEQFF	TRBV5-4	.	TRBJ2-1
CASYDNYGYTF	TRBV28	.	TRBJ1-2
CASSVFAGGTGELFF	TRBV9	.	TRBJ2-2
CASSSRLAGRNEQFF	TRBV11-2	.	TRBJ2-1
CASSEAKNTGELFF	TRBV2	.	TRBJ2-2
CASSSPHQGSYEQYF	TRBV7-2	.	TRBJ2-7
CASSPQGRGNQPQHF	TRBV19	.	TRBJ1-5
CASSEQLGANVLTF	TRBV6-4	.	TRBJ2-6
CASSSRTGEGEKLFF	TRBV7-4	.	TRBJ1-4
CASSVGTGPLDTQYF	TRBV9	.	TRBJ2-3